These 9 T cell receptor beta chains came from one sample sequenced in a study of shared clonotypes between healthy human individuals. Here immunoSEQ multiplex PCR was the method, and the copy in TCRdb shows in-frame clones only, minus some. The table has around 1,100,000 clones, 77% seen once; the top ten hold over 0.8%. The sequenced material came from memory CD4+ T cells from PBMCs. Subset in this sample: CD45RA-negative fraction. The origin of the receptors is a man between 18 and 35 years old in good health. Some clones in this sample may be carry-over from other donors' samples.

J is TRBJ2-2 and V is TRBV6-4; perhaps TRBD1 as D (5 bases). This CDR3 has 13 amino acids. Germline CDR1 and CDR2: MRHNA and SNTAGT. Trimming pared 6 bases from V and 6 bases from J, leaving 11 bases between. This CDR3 is CASSAGSAGELFF. CDR3 bases: TGTGCCAGCAGCGCAGGGTCAGCCGGGGAGCTGTTTTTT.

The gene calls are TRBV5-6 and TRBJ2-5, with TRBD2 matching over 10 bases. J lost 4 bases, V lost 3 bases, and 9 bases had no gene match. Germline CDR1 SGHDT, CDR2 YYEEEE. The CDR3 covers 16 residues. CDR3 sequence reads: CASSSPSGRAVETQYF. The CDR3, as DNA: TGTGCCAGCAGCTCCCCAAGCGGGAGGGCCGTAGAGACCCAGTACTTC.

The V call is TRBV18, the J call TRBJ1-2; no firm D call. The CDR3 is made up of 14 amino acids. Germline values: CDR1 KGHSH, CDR2 LQKENI. V was cut by 6 bases and J by 3 bases, with 14 bases left in between. CDR3 residues: CASSDSSGYYGYTF. The CDR3 DNA follows: TGTGCCAGCTCGGACTCCTCAGGTTACTATGGCTACACCTTC.

The chain combines TRBV28 with TRBJ1-2; TRBD1 matches at 8 bases. Germline-derived CDR1 and CDR2 are MDHEN and SYDVKM. Trimming cost V 3 bases and J 4 bases; bases outside gene matches: 13. The CDR3 is 17 residues long. CDR3 coding DNA: TGTGCCAGCAGTTTTTCCGGGACAGGCGACTCCCGCTATGGCTACACCTTC. Protein sequence: CASSFSGTGDSRYGYTF.

The CDR3 DNA is TGTGCCAGCGGGAAATTTGGGACAGGGAACACTGAAGCTTTCTTT. This sequence encodes CASGKFGTGNTEAFF. The chain employs TRBV6-5 and TRBJ1-1; TRBD1 aligns across 8 bases. Looked up from germline, CDR1 is MNHEY and CDR2 is SVGAGI. CDR3 length: 15 amino acids. V lost 8 bases to trimming and J lost 1 base; unmatched junction nucleotides: 9.

This chain connects TRBV18 to TRBJ2-3; 7 positions match TRBD2. V dropped 5 bases and J dropped 1; count of bases not matched to a gene: 0. This CDR3 has 13 amino acids. Germline lookup yields CDR1 KGHSH and CDR2 LQKENI. The CDR3 nucleotides read TGTGCCAGCTCAACTAGCGGCACAGATACGCAGTATTTT. As protein: CASSTSGTDTQYF.

The rearrangement joins TRBV20-1 to TRBJ2-7; unclear D gene. V shed 1 base and J shed 4 bases, with 5 bases lying between them. The V gene's germline CDR1 is DFQATT and CDR2 SNEGSKA (reference sequence). The CDR3 spans 11 residues. Here the CDR3 DNA reads TGCAGTGCTAGAGGAATGTACGAGCAGTACTTC. It codes for CSARGMYEQYF.

On this clone: Other DNA sequences from this sample encode an identical CDR3 as well. The chain recombines TRBV5-1 with TRBJ2-5; 8 bases map to TRBD1. The CDR3 has 15 residues. Germline V CDR1 and CDR2: SGHRS, YFSETQ. V was pared by 1 base and J by 5 bases, with 7 bases of the junction left unmatched. CDR3 bases: TGCGCCAGCAGCTTGACCGACAGGGGTCGGGAGACCCAGTACTTC. Its translation is CASSLTDRGRETQYF. The entire variable domain, with the rest obtained from reference TRBV5-1 and TRBJ2-5, is as follows: KAGVTQTPRYLIKTRGQQVTLSCSPISGHRSVSWYQQTPGQGLQFLFEYFSETQRNKGNFPGRFSGRQFSNSRSEMNVSTLELGDSALYLCASSLTDRGRETQYFGPGTRLLVL.

V is TRBV19 and J is TRBJ2-7; no clear D. CDR3 length equals 13 residues. V lost 0 bases and J 3 bases, leaving 6 bases between the germline ends. Germline V CDR1 and CDR2: LNHDA, SQIVND (reference sequence). The CDR3 DNA is TGTGCCAGTAGTATAGAAATAGGCTACGAGCAGTACTTC. Translated, it gives CASSIEIGYEQYF.